Below are 24 T cell receptor delta chains sequenced from a single sample in a study of TRDV2 sequences in healthy donors (dated by TCRdb to about 2020). Preparation of the library involved PCR. The reads were generated on an Illumina MiSeq. With CATT, TCRdb called clones again from the public reads; duplicate DNA rows were later joined. The sample table records more than 850 delta-chain clones; about 59% of these occur just once. The ten largest make up 15% to 20% of the sample. The sample comprised Vd2+ gamma-delta T cells from blood. Read against the paper, the sample's cell subset or site label means: TCR Vdelta2-expressing (gamma9delta2) T cells. Receptor source: a human donor in good health.

The rearrangement joins TRDV2 to TRDJ3; the match to TRDD3 covers 12 bases. The trim removed 0 bases at V and 1 base at J, leaving 3 bases unmatched. The CDR3 is 19 amino acids. Germline V gene sequence: CDR1 GEAIGNYY, CDR2 EKD. The CDR3 sequence is CACDTAGGYGSWDTRQMFF. In DNA form, the CDR3 reads TGTGCCTGTGACACCGCTGGGGGATACGGGTCCTGGGACACCCGACAGATGTTTTTC.

This sequence joins TRDV2 and TRDJ1; 11 bases match TRDD3. J was trimmed by 0 bases and V by 1 base; bases with no gene match: 6. The CDR3 is made up of 17 amino acids. Germline V gene sequence: CDR1 GEAIGNYY, CDR2 EKD. The CDR3 reads CACDTLGDTDNTDKLIF. The CDR3 DNA reads as TGTGCCTGTGACACATTGGGGGATACGGACAACACCGATAAACTCATCTTT.

V gene TRDV2 combines with J gene TRDJ3; 9 bases map to TRDD3. Germline assignment: CDR1 GEAIGNYY and CDR2 EKD. The CDR3 spans 21 residues. The V segment lost 1 base and the J segment 5 bases; nucleotides outside the gene matches: 17. The CDR3 loop reads CACDTMALGDYPVGDTRQMFF. For the CDR3, the DNA is TGTGCCTGTGACACGATGGCACTGGGGGACTACCCTGTAGGGGACACCCGACAGATGTTTTTC.

By sample fraction, this clone is large. V is TRDV2 and J is TRDJ3, with 8 bases identical to TRDD3. Losses at the gene ends were 1 base for V and 0 bases for J; bases not matched to a gene: 13. This CDR3 is built from 21 residues. The germline V gene encodes CDR1 GEAIGNYY and CDR2 EKD. CDR3 loop: CACDTVLGVYASSWDTRQMFF. For the CDR3, the DNA is TGTGCCTGTGACACAGTACTGGGGGTCTACGCCAGCTCCTGGGACACCCGACAGATGTTTTTC.

The chain carries TRDV2 and TRDJ1; 10 positions agree with TRDD3. CDR3 length equals 16 residues. V dropped 4 bases and J dropped 3; count of bases not matched to a gene: 10. Per the germline V gene, CDR1 is GEAIGNYY and CDR2 is EKD. The CDR3 sequence: CACDKLGDPGPDKLIF. In DNA form, the CDR3 reads TGTGCCTGTGATAAACTGGGGGATCCTGGCCCCGATAAACTCATCTTT.

V is TRDV2 and J is TRDJ1, with TRDD3 identical over 8 bases. V gave up 4 bases and J gave up 0 bases; unmatched junction bases: 12. The V gene's germline CDR1 is GEAIGNYY and CDR2 EKD. The CDR3 length is 17 residues. CDR3 coding DNA: TGTGCCTGTGAATTACTGGGGGGCCCGCGTTACACCGATAAACTCATCTTT. Amino acids: CACELLGGPRYTDKLIF.

The chain links TRDV2 to TRDJ3; 12 bases match TRDD3. CDR1 and CDR2 (germline): GEAIGNYY, EKD. Germline trimming cut 3 bases from V and 0 bases from J; bases unmatched to any gene: 5. CDR3 size: 19 residues. The CDR3 DNA is TGTGCCTGTGACCCGCTGGGGGATACGGGCTCCTGGGACACCCGACAGATGTTTTTC. Encoded protein: CACDPLGDTGSWDTRQMFF.

The chain carries TRDV2 and TRDJ1, with 8 bases aligning to TRDD3. V was clipped by 2 bases and J by 0 bases; unmatched bases: 10. The CDR3 length is 17 residues. CDR1 GEAIGNYY and CDR2 EKD come from the germline V gene. The CDR3 nucleotides are TGTGCCTGTGACAAACTGGGGGCCCCCCTTTACACCGATAAACTCATCTTT. Amino acid sequence: CACDKLGAPLYTDKLIF.

Worth noting for this clone: At one of its ends the junction is not consistent with the germline gene, which may arise from a read error. The chain is built from TRDV2 and TRDJ1, with D hard to call. Germline V lookup: CDR1 GEAIGNYY, CDR2 EKD. This CDR3 region has 16 residues. The CDR3 reads CAGEGLPDLYTDKLIF. The CDR3 nucleotides read TGTGCCGGTGAGGGACTACCTGACTTGTACACCGATAAACTCATCTTT.

This clone was counted between two and nine times. The chain employs TRDV2 and TRDJ1; 9 bases match TRDD3. The CDR3 extends over 16 amino acids. The germline V gene encodes CDR1 GEAIGNYY and CDR2 EKD. The V segment lost 4 bases and the J segment 0 bases; nucleotides outside the gene matches: 8. This CDR3 is CACEELGDFYTDKLIF. DNA of the CDR3: TGTGCCTGTGAGGAACTGGGGGACTTCTACACCGATAAACTCATCTTT.

By share, this clone counts as hyperexpanded (1% or more). The rearrangement links TRDV2 to TRDJ1; TRDD3 agrees at 7 bases. The germline gives CDR1 GEAIGNYY, CDR2 EKD. The CDR3 is 17 residues long. The trim removed 0 bases at V and 4 bases at J, leaving 13 bases unmatched. The CDR3 here is CACDTVLGGRRGDKLIF. In DNA form, the CDR3 reads TGTGCCTGTGACACCGTTCTGGGGGGTCGCCGGGGCGATAAACTCATCTTT.

As for this clone: This may be a read error, as it is one base from a much larger clone. The V gene is TRDV2, the J gene TRDJ1; D remains ambiguous. The CDR3 consists of 14 residues. In germline, CDR1 is GEAIGNYY, CDR2 EKD. V shed 1 base and J shed 0 bases, with 8 bases lying between them. The CDR3 loop is CACDTAGDTDKLIF. The CDR3, as DNA: TGTGCCTGTGACACAGCAGGGGACACCGATAAACTCATCTTT.

This clone has only a few counts. The chain carries TRDV2 and TRDJ1; 11 bases are shared with TRDD3. CDR1 is GEAIGNYY, CDR2 EKD, per germline. The CDR3 extends over 19 amino acids. J lost 0 bases, V lost 3 bases, and 14 bases had no gene match. CDR3 residues: CACDPLLGDTHSYTDKLIF. For the CDR3, the DNA is TGTGCCTGTGACCCGTTGTTGGGGGATACGCATTCGTACACCGATAAACTCATCTTT.

This clone was counted between two and nine times. The V gene is TRDV2, the J gene TRDJ1; D remains unclear. Germline CDR1 reads GEAIGNYY; CDR2 reads EKD. V was pared by 0 bases and J by 0 bases, with 13 bases between. The CDR3 length is 16 residues. CDR3 in amino acids: CACDTVGGRYTDKLIF. The CDR3 nucleotides read TGTGCCTGTGACACCGTTGGTGGCAGGTACACCGATAAACTCATCTTT.

V gene TRDV2 combines with J gene TRDJ1; 7 bases align to TRDD3. This CDR3 contains 15 residues. Germline lookup yields CDR1 GEAIGNYY and CDR2 EKD. Germline trimming cut 3 bases from V and 0 bases from J; bases unmatched to any gene: 6. The CDR3: CACDQLGLNTDKLIF. CDR3 nucleotides: TGTGCCTGTGACCAACTGGGGCTCAACACCGATAAACTCATCTTT.

V is TRDV2 and J is TRDJ1, with 9 bases identical to TRDD3. CDR1 and CDR2 from the germline V gene are GEAIGNYY and EKD. V shed 6 bases and J 3 bases; nucleotides not matched to a gene: 7. The CDR3 consists of 14 residues. CDR3 sequence reads: CACSVLGEPDKLIF. CDR3 nucleotides: TGTGCCTGTTCAGTACTGGGGGAACCCGATAAACTCATCTTT.

J is TRDJ3 and V is TRDV2, with 7 bases identical to TRDD3. Trimming at V came to 0 bases and at J to 5 bases, leaving 6 bases not matched to a gene. Per the germline V gene, CDR1 is GEAIGNYY and CDR2 is EKD. The CDR3 loop spans 17 amino acids. This CDR3 reads CACDTVGGDRDTRQMFF. In DNA form, the CDR3 reads TGTGCCTGTGACACCGTTGGGGGAGACCGGGACACCCGACAGATGTTTTTC.

The V and J genes are TRDV2 and TRDJ1, with 9 bases identical to TRDD3. This CDR3 is built from 21 residues. CDR1 and CDR2 (germline): GEAIGNYY, EKD. V lost 1 base and J lost 0; bases outside the gene matches: 20. CDR3 bases: TGTGCCTGTGACACGGTGGGAACTGGGGGACGCCCTCCACTGTACACCGATAAACTCATCTTT. This sequence encodes CACDTVGTGGRPPLYTDKLIF.

V is TRDV2 and J is TRDJ1, with 13 bases that match TRDD3. Germline CDR1 GEAIGNYY, CDR2 EKD. The CDR3 consists of 15 residues. The J segment lost 3 bases and the V segment lost 3 bases, leaving 3 bases of the junction unmatched. DNA for the CDR3: TGTGCCTGTGACGTACTGGGGGATACGCCCGATAAACTCATCTTT. This gives the protein CACDVLGDTPDKLIF.

With respect to this clone: Other DNA variants within this sample encode the same CDR3. This sequence joins TRDV2 and TRDJ1, with TRDD3 matching over 7 bases. Germline CDR1 reads GEAIGNYY; CDR2 reads EKD. CDR3 length equals 15 residues. Trimming cost V 3 bases and J 0 bases; bases outside gene matches: 6. CDR3 sequence: CACDPLGQYTDKLIF. Here the CDR3 DNA reads TGTGCCTGTGACCCACTGGGGCAGTACACCGATAAACTCATCTTT.

This clone was counted only a few times. The rearrangement links TRDV2 to TRDJ1; 10 nucleotides match TRDD3. Germline CDR1 and CDR2: GEAIGNYY and EKD. This CDR3 comprises 16 residues. Germline trimming cut 3 bases from V and 0 bases from J; bases unmatched to any gene: 6. CDR3 nucleotide sequence: TGTGCCTGTGACCCAATGGGGGATACCCACACCGATAAACTCATCTTT. Its protein is CACDPMGDTHTDKLIF.

The genes are TRDV2 and TRDJ1, with D uncertain. In germline, CDR1 is GEAIGNYY, CDR2 EKD. The germline V and J ends were trimmed by 0 bases and 4 bases, with 11 bases remaining between them. The CDR3 sequence is 14 residues long. The CDR3 region has the DNA TGTGCCTGTGACACCGTCGGGGCTTACGATAAACTCATCTTT. Translated: CACDTVGAYDKLIF.

The chain is built from TRDV2 and TRDJ1; 11 nucleotides match TRDD3. Germline V gives CDR1 GEAIGNYY, CDR2 EKD. V dropped 4 bases and J dropped 0; count of bases not matched to a gene: 6. CDR3 length equals 16 residues. The CDR3 loop is CACDPVGDTYTDKLIF. CDR3 DNA sequence: TGTGCCTGTGATCCCGTGGGGGATACGTACACCGATAAACTCATCTTT.

The V and J genes are TRDV2 and TRDJ1, with 7 bases identical to TRDD3. Looked up from germline, CDR1 is GEAIGNYY and CDR2 is EKD. The CDR3 runs to 15 residues. J was trimmed by 1 base and V by 0 bases; bases with no gene match: 4. CDR3 protein: CACDTVGEPTDKLIF. CDR3 coding DNA: TGTGCCTGTGACACCGTGGGGGAGCCCACCGATAAACTCATCTTT.